Shown below are 8 T cell receptor beta chains from a single sample sequenced in a study of CD8+CD57+ T cells in acquired aplastic anemia. CDR3 and TCR beta VDJ profiling relied on a genomic DNA template. MiXCR, applied by TCRdb to the reads, yields one record per CDR3 protein. The sample has under 200,000 distinct CDR3 sequences, 35% to 55% seen once; the top ten hold about 1.1%. Sequencing input: sorted CD4+, CD8+, or CD8+CD57+ T cells (not recorded which) from PBMCs. These receptors all stem from a human donor in good health.

Ten or more counts support this clonotype. The CDR3 loop reads CATSKVGEDTQYF. CDR3 DNA sequence: TGTGCCACCAGTAAGGTTGGCGAGGATACGCAGTATTTT. The gene calls are TRBV24-1 and TRBJ2-3; no reliable D call. This CDR3 spans 13 amino acids. Germline V gives CDR1 KGHDR, CDR2 SFDVKD. V was pared by 6 bases and J by 6 bases, with 12 bases between.

The chain is built from TRBV19 and TRBJ2-3; the match to TRBD1 covers 9 bases. With 2 bases clipped from V and 2 bases from J, the junction kept 8 bases outside the gene matches. There are 17 residues in the CDR3. In germline, CDR1 is LNHDA, CDR2 SQIVND (reference sequence). DNA for the CDR3: TGTGCCAGTAGTATAAGTCCGGGACAGGGTACCACAGATACGCAGTATTTT. Its translation: CASSISPGQGTTDTQYF.

The chain carries TRBV7-9 and TRBJ1-2, with a tentative D call TRBD1 (5 bases). CDR1 SEHNR and CDR2 FQNEAQ come from the germline V gene (reference sequence). This CDR3 has 15 residues. V lost 4 bases to trimming and J lost 7 bases, with 19 bases between them. CDR3 coding DNA: TGTGCCAGCAGCTCACCAACACAGGCTGGCCGTGGCTACACCTTC. Translating it yields CASSSPTQAGRGYTF.

In its sample, this clonotype was seen once. This chain links TRBV6-1 with TRBJ2-6; D perhaps matches TRBD1 (6 bases). Trimming left V 6 bases short and J 4 bases short, with 13 bases between. Germline lookup yields CDR1 MNHNS and CDR2 SASEGT. The CDR3 sequence is 15 residues long. CDR3: CASSSTGSGANVLTF. The CDR3 DNA is TGTGCCAGCAGCTCCACAGGGTCGGGGGCCAACGTCCTGACTTTC.

This clonotype was counted many times. The rearrangement uses TRBV20-1 and TRBJ1-3; D perhaps matches TRBD1 (5 bases). The germline V and J ends were trimmed by 0 bases and 0 bases, with 15 bases remaining between them. The germline CDR1 and CDR2 sequences are DFQATT and SNEGSKA (reference sequence). CDR3 length: 17 amino acids. The CDR3 loop reads CSARDLPGQSSGNTIYF. CDR3 DNA sequence: TGCAGTGCTAGAGATCTCCCAGGGCAAAGCTCTGGAAACACCATATATTTT.

CDR3 amino acids: CSARGDSPYEQYF. The CDR3 coding sequence is TGCAGTGCTAGAGGGGATTCACCCTACGAGCAGTACTTC. This rearrangement joins TRBV20-1 to TRBJ2-7; unclear D gene. CDR1 is DFQATT and CDR2 is SNEGSKA in the germline V gene (reference sequence). V was pared by 1 base and J by 2 bases, with 9 bases between. There are 13 residues in the CDR3.

Ten or more counts support this clonotype. The V and J genes are TRBV7-3 and TRBJ2-1; TRBD2 aligns across 10 bases. The V gene's germline CDR1 is SGHTA and CDR2 FQGTGA. The V segment lost 5 bases and the J segment 4 bases; nucleotides outside the gene matches: 5. The CDR3 length is 15 residues. Written as DNA, the CDR3 is TGTGCCAGCAGCCTTAGCGGGAGGACGTACAATGAGCAGTTCTTC. As protein: CASSLSGRTYNEQFF.

The chain joins TRBV4-3 to TRBJ2-7, with TRBD1 identical over 7 bases. The J segment lost 6 bases and the V segment lost 2 bases, leaving 10 bases of the junction unmatched. This CDR3 has 15 amino acids. Germline assignment: CDR1 LGHNA and CDR2 YSLEER. In DNA, the CDR3 is TGCGCCAGCAGCCAACACGACAGGGCGAATAGCGAGCAGTACTTC. Amino acids: CASSQHDRANSEQYF.